This T cell receptor beta chain was observed in a study of blood T cell repertoires in COVID-19. The V gene lost 7 bases and the J gene lost 9 bases, with 16 bases spanning the gap. CDR3 length: 13 residues. Germline V gene sequence: CDR1 MNHEY, CDR2 SVGAGI. Per the original data handling: By means of reference gene primer amplification, nucleated cell counts were estimated. Sequencing was performed with immunoSEQ multiplex PCR; in TCRdb, only in-frame clones are kept and a portion is missing. V, J and clone size are taken as reported in that table, and D and trimming were inferred from the DNA itself. The data show hundreds of thousands of clones, more than 80% seen once. The cohort comprised adults aged 18 to 89 years residing in approximately 25 US areas. In the 2 weeks before study entry, exposed participants met a COVID-19 case, which was PCR-confirmed or clinician-diagnosed.

Material: PBMCs or T cells enriched from blood (not recorded which). The chain has TRBV6-5 and TRBJ1-5; no firm D call. The clonotype was recovered from a man between 45 and 60 years old who had been exposed to COVID-19. CDR3 coding DNA: TGTGCCAGCACGTACTCTCCCCCAGGGCCCCAGCATTTT. It specifies CASTYSPPGPQHF.